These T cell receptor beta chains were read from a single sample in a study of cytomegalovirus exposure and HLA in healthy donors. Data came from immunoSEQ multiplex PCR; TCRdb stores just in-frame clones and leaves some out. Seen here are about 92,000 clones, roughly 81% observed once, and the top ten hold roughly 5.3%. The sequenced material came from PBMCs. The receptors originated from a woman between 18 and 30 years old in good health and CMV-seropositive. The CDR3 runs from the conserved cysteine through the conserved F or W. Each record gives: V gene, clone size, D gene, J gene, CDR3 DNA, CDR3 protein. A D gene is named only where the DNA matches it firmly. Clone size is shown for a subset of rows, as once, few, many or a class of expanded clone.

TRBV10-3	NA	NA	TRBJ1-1	TGTGCCATCAGAGGGGAGGGGACTGAAGCTTTCTTT	CAIRGEGTEAFF
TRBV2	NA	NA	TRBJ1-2	TGTGCCAGCAGTGAAGGTGCGTTTTCTAACTATGGCTACACCTTC	CASSEGAFSNYGYTF
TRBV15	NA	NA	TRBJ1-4	TGTGCCACCAAGAAAGGAGGAACTAATGAAAAACTGTTTTTT	CATKKGGTNEKLFF
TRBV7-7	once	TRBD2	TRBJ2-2	TGTGCTAGCAGCTTTAGCGGGACGAACACCGGGGAGCTGTTTTTT	CASSFSGTNTGELFF
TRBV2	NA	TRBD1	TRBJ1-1	TGTGCCAGCAGTGAAGCCGGGACAGGGAACACTGAAGCTTTCTTT	CASSEAGTGNTEAFF
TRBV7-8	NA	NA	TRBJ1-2	TGTGCCAGCAGCCACAGGTGGGCTACTGGCTACACCTTC	CASSHRWATGYTF
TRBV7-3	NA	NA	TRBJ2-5	TGTGCCAGCAGCCAATCAGGAGCCCAGGGAGAGACCCAGTACTTC	CASSQSGAQGETQYF
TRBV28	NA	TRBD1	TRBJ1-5	TGTGTCAGCAGCCCCTGGAGGACAGGTGAGGGCAATCAGCCCCAGCATTTT	CVSSPWRTGEGNQPQHF
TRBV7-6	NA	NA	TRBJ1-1	TGTGCCAGCAGCTTCTTTCAGGGCAGGAACACTGAAGCTTTCTTT	CASSFFQGRNTEAFF
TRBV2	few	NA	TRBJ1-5	TGTGCCAGCAGCTCTACAGGGAATCAGCCCCAGCATTTT	CASSSTGNQPQHF
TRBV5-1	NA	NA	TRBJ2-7	TGCGCCAGCAGTTTTGGCGGAACCTACGAGCAGTACTTC	CASSFGGTYEQYF
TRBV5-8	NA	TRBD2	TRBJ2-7	TGTGCCAGCTCTCCAGCGGGAGACTCCTACGAGCAGTACTTC	CASSPAGDSYEQYF
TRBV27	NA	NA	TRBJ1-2	TGTGCCAGCAGTTCCCTCGCGGGGTTATCTACGCCCAAAATCTATGGCTACACCTTC	CASSSLAGLSTPKIYGYTF
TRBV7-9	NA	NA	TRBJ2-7	TGTGCCAGCAGCTTAGTTCGTAGCGAGCAGTACTTC	CASSLVRSEQYF
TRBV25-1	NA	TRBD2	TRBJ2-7	TGTGCCAGCAGTGAACTAGGGACTAGCGGGAGGGGGTACGAGCAGTACTTC	CASSELGTSGRGYEQYF
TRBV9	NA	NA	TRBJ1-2	TGTGCCAGCAGCCCGACACAGGGACTATTTGGCTACACCTTC	CASSPTQGLFGYTF
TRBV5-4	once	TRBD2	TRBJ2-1	TGTGCCAGCAGCCACCTAGCGGGAACCTACAATGAGCAGTTCTTC	CASSHLAGTYNEQFF
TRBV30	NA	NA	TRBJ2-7	TGTGCCTGGACGCGGGCAGACTTCTACGAGCAGTACTTC	CAWTRADFYEQYF
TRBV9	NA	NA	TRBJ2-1	TGTGCCAGCAGCGTAGACGGGACTCGCTACAATGAGCAGTTCTTC	CASSVDGTRYNEQFF
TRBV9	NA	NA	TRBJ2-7	TGTGCCAGCAGCGTAGGCCAGGACAGCTCCTACGAGCAGTACTTC	CASSVGQDSSYEQYF
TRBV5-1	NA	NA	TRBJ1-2	TGCGCCAGCAGCTTAACAGGGAGCTATGGCTACACCTTC	CASSLTGSYGYTF
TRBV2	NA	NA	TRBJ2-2	TGTGCCAGCAGTGGGGATGGGGGGACCGGGGAGCTGTTTTTT	CASSGDGGTGELFF
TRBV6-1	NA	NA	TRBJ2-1	TGTGCCAGCAGTGTTAGGCGGGACTCCCTGTACAATGAGCAGTTCTTC	CASSVRRDSLYNEQFF
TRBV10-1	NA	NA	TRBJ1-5	TGCGCCAACAATCAGGTTCAGCCCCAGCATTTT	CANNQVQPQHF
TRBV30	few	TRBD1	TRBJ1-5	TGTGCCTGGAGCAGGGGGTTTTATCAGCCCCAGCATTTT	CAWSRGFYQPQHF
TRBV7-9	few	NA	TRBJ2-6	TGTTTATATGGGGCCAACGTCCTGACTTTC	CLYGANVLTF
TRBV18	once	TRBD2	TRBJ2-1	TGTGCCAGCTCGCTAGCGGGGACCCTCTACAATGAGCAGTTCTTC	CASSLAGTLYNEQFF
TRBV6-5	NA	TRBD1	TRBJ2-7	TGTGCCAGCAGTTACCCAGAGAGACAGGGGGCCTACGAGCAGTACTTC	CASSYPERQGAYEQYF
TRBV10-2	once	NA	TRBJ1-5	TGCGCCAGCAGTGATCCGGGGGACAATCAGCCCCAGCATTTT	CASSDPGDNQPQHF
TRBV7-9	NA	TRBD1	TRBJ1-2	TGTGCCAGCAGCTTAGAATACAGGGGTGACTATGGCTACACCTTC	CASSLEYRGDYGYTF
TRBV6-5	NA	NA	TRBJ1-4	TGTGCCAGCAGTTACACAGGGATCGGTGAAAAACTGTTTTTT	CASSYTGIGEKLFF
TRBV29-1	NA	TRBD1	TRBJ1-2	TGCAGCCGGGGGTGGGGGACAGGGCCCTGGAACGCTAACTATGGCTACACCTTC	CSRGWGTGPWNANYGYTF
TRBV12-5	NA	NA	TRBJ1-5	TGTGCTAGTGGTTTGGGGACAGCGGTCAATCAGCCCCAGCATTTT	CASGLGTAVNQPQHF
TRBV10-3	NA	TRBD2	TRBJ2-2	TGTGCCATCAGTGAGAACGGACTAGCGGGATACACCGGGGAGCTGTTTTTT	CAISENGLAGYTGELFF
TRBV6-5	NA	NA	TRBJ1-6	TGTGCCAGCAGTGTTACTACCCTTTCACCCCTCCACTTT	CASSVTTLSPLHF
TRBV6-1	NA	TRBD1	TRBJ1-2	TGTGCCAGCAGTGTCGACAGGGGATATGGCTACACCTTC	CASSVDRGYGYTF
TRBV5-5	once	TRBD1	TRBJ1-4	TGTGCCAGCAGCGATCCGGGACAGGGGGAAAAACTGTTTTTT	CASSDPGQGEKLFF
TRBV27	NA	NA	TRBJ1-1	TGTGCCAGCAGGGGGGCGCTGAACACTGAAGCTTTCTTT	CASRGALNTEAFF
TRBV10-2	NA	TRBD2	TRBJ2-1	TGCGCCAGCATGGTGACTAGCGCTAACAATGAGCAGTTCTTC	CASMVTSANNEQFF
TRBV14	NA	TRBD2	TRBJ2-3	TGTGCCAGCAGCCAAGTAGGCGGGGGGGCCCGGTACACGCAGTATTTT	CASSQVGGGARYTQYF
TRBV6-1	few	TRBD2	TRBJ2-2	TGTGCCAGCAGGGGACTAGCGGGGCACACCGGGGAGCTGTTTTTT	CASRGLAGHTGELFF
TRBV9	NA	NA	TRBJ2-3	TGTGCCAGCAGCGCCTACTACTTAGATACGCAGTATTTT	CASSAYYLDTQYF
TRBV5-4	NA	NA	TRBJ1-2	TGTGCCAGCAACAATATGGGCGGGGGGCTCGGGAACTATGGCTACACCTTC	CASNNMGGGLGNYGYTF
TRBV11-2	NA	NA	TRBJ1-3	TGTGCCAGCAGCGTAGACCGGGGGGGAAACACCATATATTTT	CASSVDRGGNTIYF
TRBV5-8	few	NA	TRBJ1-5	TGTGCCAGCAGCTTGGCCGGCGGGATTCAGCCCCAGCATTTT	CASSLAGGIQPQHF
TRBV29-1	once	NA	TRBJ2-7	TGCAGCGCAAGGACAGAGTACGAGCAGTACTTC	CSARTEYEQYF
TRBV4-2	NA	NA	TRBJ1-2	TGTGCCAGCAGCCAAGGAGTCGGGGGGCAAGAAGTCTATGGCTACACCTTC	CASSQGVGGQEVYGYTF
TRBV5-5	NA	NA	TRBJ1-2	TGTGCCAGCAGCTTGACAGCGGGGGCTGGTCCGGAGGGCTACACCTTC	CASSLTAGAGPEGYTF
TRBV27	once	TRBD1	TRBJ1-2	TGTGCCAGCAGTTTATCCTTGCAGGGGGCGCACGGCTACACCTTC	CASSLSLQGAHGYTF
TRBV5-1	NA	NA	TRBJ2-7	TGCGCCAGCAGCTTGGCATCGGGTCCCGCCGCCTACGAGCAGTACTTC	CASSLASGPAAYEQYF
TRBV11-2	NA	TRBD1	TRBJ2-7	TGTGCCAGCAGCTCGACAGGGGGCTTGGACGAGCAGTACTTC	CASSSTGGLDEQYF
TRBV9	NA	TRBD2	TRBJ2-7	TGTGCCAGCAGCGGGGATAGCGGGGGACCCTACGAGCAGTACTTC	CASSGDSGGPYEQYF
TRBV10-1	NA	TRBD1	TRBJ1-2	TGCGCCAGCAGTGCCGGACAGGCCTATGGCTACACCTTC	CASSAGQAYGYTF
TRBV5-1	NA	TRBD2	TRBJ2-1	TGCGCCAGCCAGACTAGCCGTTTTTACAATGAGCAGTTCTTC	CASQTSRFYNEQFF
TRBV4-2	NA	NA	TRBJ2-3	TGTGCCAGCAGCCAACGGGGGGCGGGGGTAAGCACAGATACGCAGTATTTT	CASSQRGAGVSTDTQYF
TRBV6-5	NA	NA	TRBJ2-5	TGTGCCAGCAGCCGCTCAACCGGGACAAAGATGACTCAGTACTTC	CASSRSTGTKMTQYF
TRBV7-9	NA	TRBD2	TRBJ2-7	TGTGCCAGCAGCCCTGGGACTAGCGGACAAGGGCAGTACTTC	CASSPGTSGQGQYF
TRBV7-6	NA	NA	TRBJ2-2	TGTGCCAGCAGCTCCCAGGGCTCGGCGACCGGGGAGCTGTTTTTT	CASSSQGSATGELFF